These 8 T cell receptor beta chains originate from one sample sequenced in a study of response to subunit inactivated influenza vaccine. MiXCR, run by TCRdb on the RT-PCR reads, gives a single entry per CDR3 protein. This table has more than 500,000 distinct CDR3 sequences, approximately 10% appearing once. Separately, the same data were catalogued under a study of T cells expressing NK-cell markers. That study adds: Synthesis of TCR beta cDNA relied on 5'RACE template switching carrying UMIs.

This material consisted of PBMCs from blood, taken on the day of vaccination. Receptors originate from a man in his fifties who received an inactivated influenza vaccine.

The chain links TRBV4-3 to TRBJ2-3; TRBD1 is a possible D gene (6 bases). The CDR3 has 16 residues. Germline V gene sequence: CDR1 LGHNA, CDR2 YSLEER. The V end was cut by 1 base, the J end by 6 bases, with 17 bases between. Here the CDR3 DNA reads TGCGCCAGCAGCCAAGCCCGGACAGCCTTGGGGGATACGCAGTATTTT. Translation: CASSQARTALGDTQYF.

This clonotype was observed a handful of times. The chain carries TRBV6-2 or TRBV6-3 and TRBJ1-2, with 9 bases identical to TRBD1. The germline gives CDR1 MNHEY, CDR2 SVGEGT. The CDR3 has 15 amino acids. The V segment lost 0 bases and the J segment 6 bases; nucleotides outside the gene matches: 5. The chain's CDR3 is CASSYSTGGLDGYTF. DNA for the CDR3: TGTGCCAGCAGTTACTCGACAGGGGGACTGGATGGCTACACCTTC.

The sample holds a few counts of this clonotype. This chain joins TRBV3-1 and TRBJ2-4, with a tentative D call TRBD1 (6 bases). Trimming took 7 bases from V and 3 from J, leaving 13 bases between them. CDR3 size: 14 residues. Germline V lookup: CDR1 LGHDT, CDR2 YNNKEL (reference sequence). CDR3 bases: TGTGCCAGCACTACAACAGGGAGCAAAAACATTCAGTACTTC. It codes for CASTTTGSKNIQYF.

This sequence joins TRBV5-1 and TRBJ2-5; 12 positions match TRBD2. The CDR3 has 15 residues. Germline V gives CDR1 SGHRS, CDR2 YFSETQ. V was pared by 7 bases and J by 2 bases, with 6 bases of the junction left unmatched. CDR3 sequence (DNA): TGCGCCAGCTCGACTAGCGGGGGAACTCAAGAGACCCAGTACTTC. As protein: CASSTSGGTQETQYF.

This clonotype was seen at least ten times. This chain links TRBV7-2 with TRBJ2-6; D perhaps matches TRBD1 (5 bases). The CDR3 is 16 residues long. V shed 0 bases and J shed 3 bases, with 9 bases lying between them. Germline V gene sequence: CDR1 SGHTA, CDR2 FQGNSA. The CDR3 sequence: CASSLAGAYGANVLTF. The DNA of the CDR3 is TGTGCCAGCAGCTTAGCTGGGGCCTATGGGGCCAACGTCCTGACTTTC.

V usage is TRBV4-1 and J usage is TRBJ1-5, with D tentatively TRBD1 (6 bases). CDR1 is MGHRA, CDR2 YSYEKL, per germline. This CDR3 has 15 residues. The germline V and J ends were trimmed by 4 bases and 0 bases, with 10 bases remaining between them. The CDR3 loop reads CASSPWDTSNQPQHF. The CDR3 region has the DNA TGCGCCAGCAGCCCTTGGGACACTAGCAATCAGCCCCAGCATTTT.

This clonotype was picked up many times. The chain couples TRBV4-1 to TRBJ1-2, with a weak D call TRBD1 (5 bases). This CDR3 is built from 15 residues. V was cut by 2 bases and J by 5 bases, with 15 bases left in between. Germline V gene data show CDR1 as MGHRA and CDR2 as YSYEKL. The CDR3 coding sequence is TGCGCCAGCAGCCAACCCGCCCAGGGTCTGTATGGCTACACCTTC. Residues: CASSQPAQGLYGYTF.

A few counts support this clonotype. This sequence joins TRBV25-1 and TRBJ2-1; 10 bases are a match to TRBD2. This CDR3 comprises 18 residues. V shed 1 base and J 1 base; nucleotides not matched to a gene: 7. CDR1 is MGHDK, CDR2 SYGVNS, per germline. The CDR3 sequence: CASSELGSGRLSYNEQFF. The CDR3 DNA is TGTGCCAGCAGTGAATTAGGTAGCGGGAGGCTTTCCTACAATGAGCAGTTCTTC.